This T cell receptor (beta chain) was retrieved from a study of T cell responses to AZD1222 COVID-19 vaccine. Study-wide results and caveats: Spike-specific TCR repertoires showed rising breadth and depth after two AZD1222 doses. Spike-wide coverage was observed for vaccine-associated CD4 TCRs, with dominant responses at 160-218 and 743-854. Donor demographics were predominantly white British with a female majority; clonal diversity may be underestimated.

The data were produced by immunoSEQ multiplex PCR, yet TCRdb's version contains in-frame clones alone and is incomplete. The top ten hold about a tenth of the sample, which has more than 120,000 clones, roughly 92% seen once. Germline V gives CDR1 MNHEY, CDR2 SVGAGI. The CDR3 sequence is 11 residues long. Between the trimmed V and J ends, which lost 4 bases and 7 bases, there was a span of 5 bases. About this clone itself: Its antigen is as yet unknown.

Whether given at about 4 or about 12 weeks, second doses were pooled. The sequencing here drew on peripheral blood, taken 28 days after the second AZD1222 dose. This sequence joins TRBV6-5 and TRBJ1-5; D is undetermined. The clonotype comes from an adult who received the AZD1222 COVID-19 vaccine. The CDR3 here is CASSSRQPQHF. The CDR3 DNA is TGTGCCAGCAGTTCGAGACAGCCCCAGCATTTT.